This T cell receptor beta chain was retrieved from a study of OX40 agonist ivuxolimab in advanced cancers. Whole-study context: Among those treated, three patients had partial responses, one with hepatocellular carcinoma and two with cutaneous melanoma.

With respect to this clone: Its target is unknown.

The CDR3 loop spans 17 amino acids. V was pared by 4 bases and J by 1 base, with 19 bases between. CDR1 and CDR2 (germline): SEHNR, FQNEAQ (reference sequence). Whole-study findings and limits: Averaging showed that CD8+ T cells had more expanded clones than CD4+ did.

This table comes from immunoSEQ multiplex PCR, and its TCRdb copy is limited to in-frame clones, with some not included. The sample records roughly 61,000 clones, around 85% being singletons. With baseline, cycle 4 day 1, and cycle 7 day 1 as timepoints, blood was sampled. The receptor's source is an adult with an advanced solid tumor such as melanoma, head and neck, liver or kidney cancer. The source was CD4+ or CD8+ T cells sorted from blood, collected in a trial of the OX40 agonist ivuxolimab. V usage is TRBV7-9 and J usage is TRBJ1-2, with D uncertain. The CDR3 is CASSSGGGLQHNYGYTF. CDR3 DNA sequence: TGTGCCAGCAGCTCCGGCGGAGGTTTACAACATAACTATGGCTACACCTTC.